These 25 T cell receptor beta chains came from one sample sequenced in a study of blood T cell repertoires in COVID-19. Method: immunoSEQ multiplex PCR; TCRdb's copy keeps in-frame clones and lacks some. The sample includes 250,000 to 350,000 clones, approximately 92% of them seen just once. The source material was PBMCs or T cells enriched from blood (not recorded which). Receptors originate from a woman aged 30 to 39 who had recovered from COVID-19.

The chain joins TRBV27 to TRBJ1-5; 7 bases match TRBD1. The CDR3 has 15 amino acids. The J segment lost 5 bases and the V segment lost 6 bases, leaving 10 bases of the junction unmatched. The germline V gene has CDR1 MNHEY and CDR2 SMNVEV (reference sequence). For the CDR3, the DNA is TGTGCCAGCAGCTCAGGGACAGTCCCATATCAGCCCCAGCATTTT. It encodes CASSSGTVPYQPQHF.

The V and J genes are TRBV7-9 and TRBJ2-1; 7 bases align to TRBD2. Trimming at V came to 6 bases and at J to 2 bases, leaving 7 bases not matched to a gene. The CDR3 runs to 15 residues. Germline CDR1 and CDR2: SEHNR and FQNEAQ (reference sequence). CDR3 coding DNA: TGTGCCAGCAGTTCAACCGGGAGGCCCTACAATGAGCAGTTCTTC. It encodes CASSSTGRPYNEQFF.

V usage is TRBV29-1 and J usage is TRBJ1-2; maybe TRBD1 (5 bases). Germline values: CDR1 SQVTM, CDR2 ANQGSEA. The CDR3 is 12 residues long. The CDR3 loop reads CTGEEGPGGYTF. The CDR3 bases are TGCACCGGCGAGGAGGGACCGGGAGGCTACACCTTC.

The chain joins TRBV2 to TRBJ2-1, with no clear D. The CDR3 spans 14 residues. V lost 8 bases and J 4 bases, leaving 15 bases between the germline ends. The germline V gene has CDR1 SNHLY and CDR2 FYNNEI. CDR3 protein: CASVLTPNYNEQFF. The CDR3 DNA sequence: TGTGCCAGCGTTCTTACACCGAATTACAATGAGCAGTTCTTC.

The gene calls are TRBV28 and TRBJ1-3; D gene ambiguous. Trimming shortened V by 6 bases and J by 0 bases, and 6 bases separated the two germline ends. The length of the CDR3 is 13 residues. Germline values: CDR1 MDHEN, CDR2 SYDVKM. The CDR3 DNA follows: TGTGCCAGCAGACGGGGCTCTGGAAACACCATATATTTT. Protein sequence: CASRRGSGNTIYF.

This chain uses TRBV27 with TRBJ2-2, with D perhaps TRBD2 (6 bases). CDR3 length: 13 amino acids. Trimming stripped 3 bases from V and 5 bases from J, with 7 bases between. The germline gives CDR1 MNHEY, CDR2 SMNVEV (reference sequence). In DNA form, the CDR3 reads TGTGCCAGCAGTTTGGGGGGAACCGGGGAGCTGTTTTTT. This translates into CASSLGGTGELFF.

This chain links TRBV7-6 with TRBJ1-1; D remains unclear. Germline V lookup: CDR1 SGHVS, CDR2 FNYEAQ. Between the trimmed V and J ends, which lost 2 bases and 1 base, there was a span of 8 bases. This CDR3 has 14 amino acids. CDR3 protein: CASSLSPRNTEAFF. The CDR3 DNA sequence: TGTGCCAGCAGCTTAAGTCCTAGGAACACTGAAGCTTTCTTT.

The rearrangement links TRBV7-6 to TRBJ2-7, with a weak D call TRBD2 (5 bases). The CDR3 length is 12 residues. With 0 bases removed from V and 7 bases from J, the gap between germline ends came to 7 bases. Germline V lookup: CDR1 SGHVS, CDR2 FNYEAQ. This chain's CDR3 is CASSLAGSEQYF. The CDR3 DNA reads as TGTGCCAGCAGCTTAGCAGGGAGTGAGCAGTACTTC.

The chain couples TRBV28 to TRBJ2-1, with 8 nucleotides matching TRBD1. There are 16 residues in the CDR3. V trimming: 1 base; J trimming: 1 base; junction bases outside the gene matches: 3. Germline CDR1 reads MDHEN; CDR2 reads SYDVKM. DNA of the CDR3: TGTGCCAGCAGTTTATCCGGACAGGGATCCTACAATGAGCAGTTCTTC. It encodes CASSLSGQGSYNEQFF.

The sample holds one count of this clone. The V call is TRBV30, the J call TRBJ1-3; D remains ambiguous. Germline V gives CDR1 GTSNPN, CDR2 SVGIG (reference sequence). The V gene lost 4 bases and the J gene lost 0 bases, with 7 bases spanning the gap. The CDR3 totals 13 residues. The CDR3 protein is CAWNSLSGNTIYF. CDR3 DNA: TGTGCCTGGAACAGTCTCTCTGGAAACACCATATATTTT.

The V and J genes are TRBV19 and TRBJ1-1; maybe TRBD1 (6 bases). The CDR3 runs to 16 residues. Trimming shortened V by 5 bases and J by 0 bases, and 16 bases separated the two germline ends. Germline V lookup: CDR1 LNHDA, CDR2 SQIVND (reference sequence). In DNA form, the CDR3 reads TGTGCCAGTAGTCTCTCCAGGGGTCGGATGAACACTGAAGCTTTCTTT. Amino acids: CASSLSRGRMNTEAFF.

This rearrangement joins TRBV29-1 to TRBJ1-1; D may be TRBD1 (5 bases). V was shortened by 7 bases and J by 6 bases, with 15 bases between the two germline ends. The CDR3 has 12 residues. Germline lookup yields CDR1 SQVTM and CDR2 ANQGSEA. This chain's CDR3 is CSARARDAEAFF. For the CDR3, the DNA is TGCAGCGCCAGGGCGCGGGACGCTGAAGCTTTCTTT.

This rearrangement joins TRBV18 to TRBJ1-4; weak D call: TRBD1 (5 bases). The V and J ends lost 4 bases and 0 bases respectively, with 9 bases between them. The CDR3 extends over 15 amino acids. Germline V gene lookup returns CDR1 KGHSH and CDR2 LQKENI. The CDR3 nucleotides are TGTGCCAGCTCACTAAAGACAGCAACTAATGAAAAACTGTTTTTT. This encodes CASSLKTATNEKLFF. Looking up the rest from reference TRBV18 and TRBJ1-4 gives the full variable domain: NAGVMQNPRHLVRRRGQEARLRCSPMKGHSHVYWYRQLPEEGLKFMVYLQKENIIDESGMPKERFSAEFPKEGPSILRIQQVVRGDSAAYFCASSLKTATNEKLFFGSGTQLSVL.

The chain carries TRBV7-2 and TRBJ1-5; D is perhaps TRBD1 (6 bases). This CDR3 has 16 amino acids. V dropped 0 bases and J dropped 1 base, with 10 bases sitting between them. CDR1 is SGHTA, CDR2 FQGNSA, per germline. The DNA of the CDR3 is TGTGCCAGCAGCTTAGCCAGGACAGCAAGCAATCAGCCCCAGCATTTT. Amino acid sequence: CASSLARTASNQPQHF.

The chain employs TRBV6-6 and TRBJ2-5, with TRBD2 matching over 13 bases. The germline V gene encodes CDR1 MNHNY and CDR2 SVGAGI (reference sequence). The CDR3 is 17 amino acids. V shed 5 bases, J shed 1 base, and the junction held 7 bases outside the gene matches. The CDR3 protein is CASSQRTSGSLQETQYF. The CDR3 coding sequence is TGTGCCAGCAGTCAGAGGACTAGCGGGAGTCTCCAAGAGACCCAGTACTTC.

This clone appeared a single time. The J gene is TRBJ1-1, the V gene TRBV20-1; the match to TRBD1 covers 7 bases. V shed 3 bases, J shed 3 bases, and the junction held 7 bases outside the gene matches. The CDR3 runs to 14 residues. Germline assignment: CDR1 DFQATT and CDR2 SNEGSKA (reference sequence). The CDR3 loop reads CSASRDSRDTEAFF. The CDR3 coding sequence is TGCAGTGCTAGTCGGGACAGTAGGGACACTGAAGCTTTCTTT.

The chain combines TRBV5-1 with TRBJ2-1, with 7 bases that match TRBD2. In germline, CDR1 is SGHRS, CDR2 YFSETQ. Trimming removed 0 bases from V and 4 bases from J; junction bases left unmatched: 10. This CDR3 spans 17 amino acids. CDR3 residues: CASSLGSGRRPYNEQFF. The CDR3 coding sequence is TGCGCCAGCAGCTTGGGGTCCGGGAGGAGGCCTTACAATGAGCAGTTCTTC.

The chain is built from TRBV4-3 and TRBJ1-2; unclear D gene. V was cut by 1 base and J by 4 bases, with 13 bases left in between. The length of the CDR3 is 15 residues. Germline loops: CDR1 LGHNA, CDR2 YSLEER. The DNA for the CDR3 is TGCGCCAGCAGCCAAGTGGTTGGCACCAGCTATGGCTACACCTTC. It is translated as CASSQVVGTSYGYTF.

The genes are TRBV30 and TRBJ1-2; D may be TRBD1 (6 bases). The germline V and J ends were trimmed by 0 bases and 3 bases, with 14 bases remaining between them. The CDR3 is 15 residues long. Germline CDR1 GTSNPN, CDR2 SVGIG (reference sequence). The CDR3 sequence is CAWSVRAGADYGYTF. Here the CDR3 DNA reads TGTGCCTGGAGTGTACGGGCAGGGGCTGACTATGGCTACACCTTC.

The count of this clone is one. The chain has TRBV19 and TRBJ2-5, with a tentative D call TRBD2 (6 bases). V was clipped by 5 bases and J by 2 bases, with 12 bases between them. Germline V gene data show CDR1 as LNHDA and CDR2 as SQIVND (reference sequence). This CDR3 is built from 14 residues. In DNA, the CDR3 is TGTGCCAGTAGTGCTCAAGCGGGTCAAGAGACCCAGTACTTC. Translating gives CASSAQAGQETQYF. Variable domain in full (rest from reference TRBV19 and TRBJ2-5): DGGITQSPKYLFRKEGQNVTLSCEQNLNHDAMYWYRQDPGQGLRLIYYSQIVNDFQKGDIAEGYSVSREKKESFPLTVTSAQKNPTAFYLCASSAQAGQETQYFGPGTRLLVL.

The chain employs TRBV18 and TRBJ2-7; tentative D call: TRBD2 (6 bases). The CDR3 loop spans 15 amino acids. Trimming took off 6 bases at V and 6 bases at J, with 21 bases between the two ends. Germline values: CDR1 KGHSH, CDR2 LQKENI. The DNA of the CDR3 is TGTGCCAGCTCTTACGCGGGAAGATTTGTAAGCGAGCAGTACTTC. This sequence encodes CASSYAGRFVSEQYF.

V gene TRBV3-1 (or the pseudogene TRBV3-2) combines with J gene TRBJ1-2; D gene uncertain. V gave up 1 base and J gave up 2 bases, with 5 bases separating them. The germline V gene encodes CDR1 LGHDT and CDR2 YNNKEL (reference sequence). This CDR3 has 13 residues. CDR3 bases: TGTGCCAGCAGCCAAGGGCCAAACTATGGCTACACCTTC. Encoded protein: CASSQGPNYGYTF.

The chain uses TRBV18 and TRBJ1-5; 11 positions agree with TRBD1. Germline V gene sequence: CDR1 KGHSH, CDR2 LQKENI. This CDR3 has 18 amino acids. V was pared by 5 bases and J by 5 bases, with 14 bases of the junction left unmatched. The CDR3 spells CASSRTGGGYSKDQPQHF. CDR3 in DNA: TGTGCCAGCTCAAGGACAGGGGGCGGATATAGCAAGGATCAGCCCCAGCATTTT. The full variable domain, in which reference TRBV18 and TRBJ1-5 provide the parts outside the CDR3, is NAGVMQNPRHLVRRRGQEARLRCSPMKGHSHVYWYRQLPEEGLKFMVYLQKENIIDESGMPKERFSAEFPKEGPSILRIQQVVRGDSAAYFCASSRTGGGYSKDQPQHFGDGTRLSIL.

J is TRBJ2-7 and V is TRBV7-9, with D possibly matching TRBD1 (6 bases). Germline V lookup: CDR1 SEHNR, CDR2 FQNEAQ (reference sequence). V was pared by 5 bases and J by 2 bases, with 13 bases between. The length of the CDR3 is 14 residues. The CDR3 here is CASSPTGDPYEQYF. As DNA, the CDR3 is TGTGCCAGCAGCCCGACAGGTGATCCCTACGAGCAGTACTTC.

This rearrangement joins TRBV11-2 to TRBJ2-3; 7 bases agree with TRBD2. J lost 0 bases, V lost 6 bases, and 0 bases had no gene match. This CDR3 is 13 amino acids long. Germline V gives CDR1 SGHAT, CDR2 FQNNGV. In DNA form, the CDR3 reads TGTGCCAGCAGTAGCGGGAGCACAGATACGCAGTATTTT. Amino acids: CASSSGSTDTQYF.